This note documents a single T cell receptor (beta chain) sequence. Its antigen is not identified. V shed 6 bases and J shed 6 bases, with 9 bases lying between them. The CDR3 totals 11 residues. Germline values: CDR1 MDHEN, CDR2 SYDVKM. Assay used: immunoSEQ multiplex PCR; TCRdb lists only in-frame clones, some missing. The sample carries approximately 460,000 clones, roughly 87% recorded once. The treatment is: around 19 received Ad26.COV2.S at low or high dose, single or two shots; several received placebo; per-sample allocation not given. It was on day 63 after the first vaccine or placebo injection that samples were taken. The data are from a study of Ad26.COV2.S vaccination and SARS-CoV-2 variants. As for the study in general: Each vaccinee took Ad26.COV2.S intramuscularly, once or twice 56 days apart.

Regarding the study as a whole: Breadth, reportedly substantial, characterized the spike-specific CD8+ and CD4+ T cell responses after vaccination. Recipients of either vaccine or placebo displayed similar breadth of non-spike TCRs.

Sequencing was performed on peripheral blood, taken in a trial of Ad26.COV2.S vaccine versus placebo. The chain joins TRBV28 to TRBJ2-7; D is ambiguous. The source of this sequence is a person between 18 and 65 years old who received the Ad26.COV2.S COVID-19 vaccine or a placebo. As DNA, the CDR3 is TGTGCCAGCAGCGAGGTTTCCGAGCAGTACTTC. Protein: CASSEVSEQYF.